These T cell receptor beta chains were read from a single sample in a study of T cell responses to AZD1222 COVID-19 vaccine. Using immunoSEQ multiplex PCR, the repertoire was profiled, and TCRdb retains in-frame clones only, with some absent. Of 87,000 or so clones in the sample, nearly 90% were seen once. Material: peripheral blood, obtained on day 0 of AZD1222 vaccination. The receptors here all came from an adult in good health. CDR3s include the opening cysteine and the closing phenylalanine or tryptophan. The order of the fields is clone size, J gene, D gene, V gene, CDR3 DNA, CDR3 protein. D genes are given only for firm matches. Some rows have no size entry. The others give once, few or many, or a class for an expanded clone.

clone_size: -
j_call: TRBJ1-5
d_call: TRBD1
v_call: TRBV24-1
cdr3_nt: TGTGCCACCAGTGAGCAGGGGGCGGGAGGCAATCAGCCCCAGCATTTT
cdr3_aa: CATSEQGAGGNQPQHF

clone_size: once
j_call: TRBJ2-2
d_call: TRBD2
v_call: TRBV4-3
cdr3_nt: TGCGCCAGCAGCCCAGATAGTTTACTAGCGGGGGGGACCGGGGAGCTGTTTTTT
cdr3_aa: CASSPDSLLAGGTGELFF

clone_size: -
j_call: TRBJ2-7
d_call: TRBD1
v_call: TRBV6-2/TRBV6-3
cdr3_nt: TGTGCCAGCAGTCATGGGACAGGGGTGCTCGGGGAGCAGTACTTC
cdr3_aa: CASSHGTGVLGEQYF

clone_size: -
j_call: TRBJ2-5
d_call: -
v_call: TRBV7-2
cdr3_nt: TGTGCCAGCAGTTCTAGCGGCAGGGGGACCCAGTACTTC
cdr3_aa: CASSSSGRGTQYF

clone_size: -
j_call: TRBJ1-4
d_call: -
v_call: TRBV7-4
cdr3_nt: TGTGCCAGCAGCCCTATCTGGGCGGGGACAACTAATGAAAAACTGTTTTTT
cdr3_aa: CASSPIWAGTTNEKLFF

clone_size: -
j_call: TRBJ2-2
d_call: -
v_call: TRBV5-1
cdr3_nt: TGCGCCAGCAGCTTTTCTCGTGGCACCGGGGAGCTGTTTTTT
cdr3_aa: CASSFSRGTGELFF

clone_size: -
j_call: TRBJ1-1
d_call: -
v_call: TRBV6-2/TRBV6-3
cdr3_nt: TGTGCCAGCAGTCCATCAGGGCTTCCTGAAGCTTTCTTT
cdr3_aa: CASSPSGLPEAFF

clone_size: once
j_call: TRBJ1-1
d_call: -
v_call: TRBV7-9
cdr3_nt: TGTGCCAGCATCAAATCAGGGGCAGCGAACACTGAAGCTTTCTTT
cdr3_aa: CASIKSGAANTEAFF

clone_size: -
j_call: TRBJ2-7
d_call: -
v_call: TRBV11-3
cdr3_nt: TGTGCCAGCAGCTCCTCCCCCAGTTCTCGTGAGCAGTACTTC
cdr3_aa: CASSSSPSSREQYF

clone_size: -
j_call: TRBJ2-2
d_call: -
v_call: TRBV18
cdr3_nt: TGTGCCAGCTCACCCCGTTTTGGGGGTAACACCGGGGAGCTGTTTTTT
cdr3_aa: CASSPRFGGNTGELFF

clone_size: -
j_call: TRBJ2-3
d_call: TRBD1
v_call: TRBV11-2
cdr3_nt: TGTGCCAGCAGCTTAGAGGGGACAGGGAGGCGTCCAGATACGCAGTATTTT
cdr3_aa: CASSLEGTGRRPDTQYF